What follows describes a single T cell receptor beta chain. This record belongs to a study of monozygotic twins with inflammatory bowel disease. Each sample's cDNA came from eight separate reactions. TCRdb reanalyzed the 5' RACE reads and collapses them to one entry per CDR3 protein, without DNA. Its table records approximately 400,000 distinct CDR3 sequences. The CDR3 runs 14 residues. Germline CDR1 DFQATT, CDR2 SNEGSKA (reference sequence). The receptor comes from a human donor with ulcerative colitis or Crohn's disease, or a healthy co-twin of an affected twin (not recorded which). What was sequenced was blood. This chain uses TRBV20-1 with TRBJ1-4; TCRdb selects TRBD1, and the lack of DNA leaves this call unchecked. The CDR3 loop reads CSARDRTGLEKLFF.